Sequencing of this T cell receptor beta chain was carried out in a study of blood T cell repertoires in COVID-19. V was cut by 1 base and J by 2 bases, with 8 bases left in between. This CDR3 is built from 14 residues. Germline-derived CDR1 and CDR2 are SGHAT and FQNNGV. Original analysis: Amplification of reference gene primers was used by the study to estimate nucleated cell counts. Generated by immunoSEQ multiplex PCR, the TCRdb table keeps only in-frame clones and is missing some. V and J calls and clone size are given by that table; D and trimming were obtained from the DNA. The data contain 250,000 to 400,000 clones, approximately 89% of them singletons.

This TCR was sampled from a woman aged 25 to 45 who had recovered from COVID-19. The V gene is TRBV11-2, the J gene TRBJ1-2; a weak D match, TRBD1 (5 bases). The sample comprised PBMCs or T cells enriched from blood (not recorded which). The CDR3 bases are TGTGCCAGCAGCTTAGTTGGACAAAACTATGGCTACACCTTC. Amino acids: CASSLVGQNYGYTF.